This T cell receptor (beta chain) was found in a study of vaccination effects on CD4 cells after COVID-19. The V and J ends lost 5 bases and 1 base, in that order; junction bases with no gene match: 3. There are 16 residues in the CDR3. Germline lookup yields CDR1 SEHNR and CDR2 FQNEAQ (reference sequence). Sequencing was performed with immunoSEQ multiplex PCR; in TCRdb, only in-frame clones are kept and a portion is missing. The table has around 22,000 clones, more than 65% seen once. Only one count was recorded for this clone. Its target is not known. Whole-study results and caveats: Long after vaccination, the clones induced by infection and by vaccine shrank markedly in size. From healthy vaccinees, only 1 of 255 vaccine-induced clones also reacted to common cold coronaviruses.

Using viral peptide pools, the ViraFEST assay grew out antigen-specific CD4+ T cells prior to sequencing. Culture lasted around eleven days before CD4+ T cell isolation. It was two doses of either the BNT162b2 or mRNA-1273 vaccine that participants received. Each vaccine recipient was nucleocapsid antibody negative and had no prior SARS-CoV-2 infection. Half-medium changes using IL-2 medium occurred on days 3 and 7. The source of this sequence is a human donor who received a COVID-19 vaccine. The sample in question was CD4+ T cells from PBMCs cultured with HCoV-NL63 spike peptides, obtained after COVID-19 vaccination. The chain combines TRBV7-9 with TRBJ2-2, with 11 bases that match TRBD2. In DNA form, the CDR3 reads TGTGCCAGCAGCCGCGGGACTAGCGGGAACACCGGGGAGCTGTTTTTT. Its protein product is CASSRGTSGNTGELFF. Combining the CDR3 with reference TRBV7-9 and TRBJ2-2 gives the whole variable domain DTGVSQNPRHKITKRGQNVTFRCDPISEHNRLYWYRQTLGQGPEFLTYFQNEAQLEKSRLLSDRFSAERPKGSFSTLEIQRTEQGDSAMYLCASSRGTSGNTGELFFGEGSRLTVL.